One and the same sample provided the 25 T cell receptor beta chains below, sequenced in a study of beta chain features in type 1 diabetes. Study results and caveats: Within each of all four CD4+ subsets, Type 1 diabetes patients had TCRB CDR3s that were moderately but significantly shorter.

No antigen has been identified for these receptors. As every portion of the isolated RNA was reverse transcribed, the sequencing read expressed TCRB transcripts. Only in-frame clones appear in the TCRdb table, and some are missing; sequencing was by immunoSEQ multiplex PCR. The sample contains about 120,000 clones, roughly 17% of which appear only once. Sequencing used central memory CD4+ T cells from blood. The receptor source for this set is a man younger than 40 with type 1 diabetes.

This clone was picked up many times. The chain recombines TRBV7-2 with TRBJ1-4; D is unclear. V lost 5 bases and J 8 bases, leaving 18 bases between the germline ends. Germline assignment: CDR1 SGHTA and CDR2 FQGNSA. The CDR3 contains 15 residues. The CDR3 DNA follows: TGTGCCAGCAGCCTCCCGTGGGCGCTGGAGGAAAAACTGTTTTTT. This encodes CASSLPWALEEKLFF. Looking up the rest from reference TRBV7-2 and TRBJ1-4 gives the full variable domain: GAGVSQSPSNKVTEKGKDVELRCDPISGHTALYWYRQSLGQGLEFLIYFQGNSAPDKSGLPSDRFSAERTGGSVSTLTIQRTQQEDSAVYLCASSLPWALEEKLFFGSGTQLSVL.

The chain combines TRBV7-2 with TRBJ1-2, with TRBD1 as a possible D gene (6 bases). The germline V and J ends were trimmed by 4 bases and 6 bases, with 12 bases remaining between them. The CDR3 consists of 13 residues. CDR1 and CDR2 (germline): SGHTA, FQGNSA. Written as DNA, the CDR3 is TGTGCCAGCAGCTCCACAGGGTTCGATGGCTACACCTTC. It is translated as CASSSTGFDGYTF. The full variable domain, with the rest looked up from reference TRBV7-2 and TRBJ1-2, is GAGVSQSPSNKVTEKGKDVELRCDPISGHTALYWYRQSLGQGLEFLIYFQGNSAPDKSGLPSDRFSAERTGGSVSTLTIQRTQQEDSAVYLCASSSTGFDGYTFGSGTRLTVV.

To note about this clone: Germline is not matched at one junction end, which may reflect a read error. The rearrangement joins TRBV30 to TRBJ1-5; D is perhaps TRBD1 (5 bases). The CDR3 length is 13 residues. Looked up from germline, CDR1 is GTSNPN and CDR2 is SVGIG (reference sequence). In DNA, the CDR3 is TGTGCCTGGAGTCCTGACAGCAGTCAGCCCCAGCATTTT. Amino acid sequence: CAWSPDSSQPQHF.

This clone was counted a few times. The V and J genes are TRBV5-4 and TRBJ2-2, with a tentative D call TRBD1 (6 bases). This CDR3 is 15 amino acids long. V gave up 4 bases and J gave up 5 bases, with 15 bases separating them. Germline assignment: CDR1 SGHNT and CDR2 YYREEE (reference sequence). CDR3 bases: TGTGCCAGCAGCCCCCCGCAGGGGAGAACCGGGGAGCTGTTTTTT. It encodes CASSPPQGRTGELFF.

The genes are TRBV7-2 and TRBJ2-3; 10 nucleotides line up with TRBD2. The CDR3 loop spans 16 amino acids. V trimming: 1 base; J trimming: 2 bases; junction bases outside the gene matches: 3. Per the germline V gene, CDR1 is SGHTA and CDR2 is FQGNSA. CDR3 region: CASSLGAGGLTDTQYF. The CDR3 DNA is TGTGCCAGCAGCTTAGGAGCGGGGGGGCTCACAGATACGCAGTATTTT.

At least ten counts were recorded for this clone. The gene calls are TRBV5-1 and TRBJ2-7, with no clear D. CDR3 length equals 14 residues. Trimming stripped 3 bases from V and 4 bases from J, with 14 bases between. Germline V gene lookup returns CDR1 SGHRS and CDR2 YFSETQ. As DNA, the CDR3 is TGCGCCAGCAGCTCGAGTTTGGATGGGTACGAGCAGTACTTC. It specifies CASSSSLDGYEQYF.

This clone was detected a few times. This sequence joins TRBV2 and TRBJ2-3; 8 nucleotides match TRBD1. This CDR3 comprises 15 residues. Looked up from germline, CDR1 is SNHLY and CDR2 is FYNNEI. Trimming at V came to 6 bases and at J to 0 bases, leaving 5 bases not matched to a gene. The CDR3 DNA sequence: TGTGCCAGCAGCGGGGGACAGGCTAGCACAGATACGCAGTATTTT. Translation gives CASSGGQASTDTQYF.

The chain recombines TRBV7-2 with TRBJ2-5; maybe TRBD2 (6 bases). This CDR3 contains 12 residues. Germline CDR1 SGHTA, CDR2 FQGNSA. V dropped 10 bases and J dropped 4 bases, with 13 bases sitting between them. CDR3 loop: CATKNGGETQYF. For the CDR3, the DNA is TGTGCCACTAAGAACGGGGGAGAGACCCAGTACTTC.

This clone has a handful of counts. This chain links TRBV27 with TRBJ1-3; D is undetermined. Germline V CDR1 and CDR2: MNHEY, SMNVEV (reference sequence). The CDR3 totals 13 residues. V was clipped by 4 bases and J by 4 bases, with 8 bases between them. CDR3 coding DNA: TGTGCCAGCAGTTCCTCTCGGGGAAACACCATATATTTT. Its protein is CASSSSRGNTIYF.

This clone has a handful of counts. This sequence joins TRBV5-1 and TRBJ2-7; D possibly corresponds to TRBD2 (6 bases). V was shortened by 0 bases and J by 0 bases, with 28 bases between the two germline ends. This CDR3 spans 21 amino acids. CDR1 is SGHRS and CDR2 is YFSETQ in the germline V gene. The CDR3 reads CASSLEPTRGGPQKGSYEQYF. Here the CDR3 DNA reads TGCGCCAGCAGCTTGGAACCGACCCGAGGAGGGCCCCAAAAAGGCTCCTACGAGCAGTACTTC.

The chain links TRBV9 to TRBJ2-3, with D unresolved. The CDR3 length is 12 residues. Germline CDR1 reads SGDLS; CDR2 reads YYNGEE. Trimming shortened V by 0 bases and J by 7 bases, and 6 bases separated the two germline ends. CDR3 protein: CASSVDTYTQYF. The DNA for the CDR3 is TGTGCCAGCAGCGTAGACACGTATACGCAGTATTTT. Full variable domain (rest looked up from reference TRBV9 and TRBJ2-3): DSGVTQTPKHLITATGQRVTLRCSPRSGDLSVYWYQQSLDQGLQFLIQYYNGEERAKGNILERFSAQQFPDLHSELNLSSLELGDSALYFCASSVDTYTQYFGPGTRLTVL.

This clone was found a few times. The chain employs TRBV28 and TRBJ1-2, with D hard to call. Trimming cost V 4 bases and J 1 base, with 10 bases left between them. This CDR3 has 14 amino acids. Germline CDR1 reads MDHEN; CDR2 reads SYDVKM. CDR3 protein: CASSSKTINYGYTF. The CDR3 DNA follows: TGTGCCAGCAGTTCAAAGACGATTAACTATGGCTACACCTTC.

This clone was picked up a small number of times. This chain joins TRBV5-4 and TRBJ2-3; 7 nucleotides line up with TRBD2. Losses at the gene ends were 4 bases for V and 3 bases for J; bases not matched to a gene: 11. Looked up from germline, CDR1 is SGHNT and CDR2 is YYREEE (reference sequence). This CDR3 comprises 16 residues. Here the CDR3 DNA reads TGTGCCAGCAGCCCCAGGGAGGGAAGGGCGACAGATACGCAGTATTTT. It codes for CASSPREGRATDTQYF. The variable domain in full, with the rest retrieved from reference TRBV5-4 and TRBJ2-3, is ETGVTQSPTHLIKTRGQQVTLRCSSQSGHNTVSWYQQALGQGPQFIFQYYREEENGRGNFPPRFSGLQFPNYSSELNVNALELDDSALYLCASSPREGRATDTQYFGPGTRLTVL.

The chain employs TRBV5-1 and TRBJ2-1, with 8 bases matching TRBD2. With 4 bases clipped from V and 7 bases from J, the junction kept 4 bases outside the gene matches. The CDR3 has 13 amino acids. The germline CDR1 and CDR2 sequences are SGHRS and YFSETQ. Written as DNA, the CDR3 is TGCGCCAGCAGCCCCGGGGGGGCGAATGAGCAGTTCTTC. The encoded protein is CASSPGGANEQFF.

This chain connects TRBV2 to TRBJ1-6, with TRBD1 matching 9 bases. The CDR3 length is 14 residues. The trim removed 3 bases at V and 6 bases at J, leaving 0 bases unmatched. Germline V CDR1 and CDR2: SNHLY, FYNNEI. The CDR3 sequence is CASSEGQGNSPLHF. The CDR3 bases are TGTGCCAGCAGTGAGGGACAGGGTAATTCACCCCTCCACTTT.

This clone turned up a few times. The chain couples TRBV7-2 to TRBJ2-2, with no clear D. The CDR3 spans 13 residues. Trimming removed 5 bases at V and 7 bases at J, with 11 bases between. The germline V gene has CDR1 SGHTA and CDR2 FQGNSA. CDR3 loop: CASSPVRSGELFF. For the CDR3, the DNA is TGTGCCAGCAGCCCCGTAAGGAGCGGGGAGCTGTTTTTT.

This rearrangement joins TRBV5-1 to TRBJ2-5; maybe TRBD2 (5 bases). The CDR3 has 16 residues. V lost 2 bases and J lost 2, with 16 bases in between. The V gene's germline CDR1 is SGHRS and CDR2 YFSETQ. CDR3 in amino acids: CASSFSATTGQETQYF. The CDR3 coding sequence is TGCGCCAGCAGCTTCTCCGCAACGACGGGGCAAGAGACCCAGTACTTC.

This clone has a handful of counts. CDR3 sequence reads: CATSRDQEYNEQFF. The CDR3 DNA is TGTGCCACCAGCAGAGATCAGGAGTACAATGAGCAGTTCTTC. The chain employs TRBV15 and TRBJ2-1; D gene unclear. Looked up from germline, CDR1 is LNHNV and CDR2 is YYDKDF (reference sequence). The CDR3 covers 14 residues. V was clipped by 0 bases and J by 4 bases, with 7 bases between them.

The chain employs TRBV18 and TRBJ2-7, with a tentative D call TRBD2 (5 bases). V was pared by 1 base and J by 0 bases, with 10 bases between. The CDR3 covers 15 residues. Germline CDR1 is KGHSH and CDR2 is LQKENI. CDR3 sequence reads: CASSPQDFSSYEQYF. CDR3 sequence (DNA): TGTGCCAGCTCACCACAGGACTTTTCCTCCTACGAGCAGTACTTC.

The J gene is TRBJ2-7, the V gene TRBV9; D possibly corresponds to TRBD2 (6 bases). The CDR3 runs to 16 residues. The germline V gene encodes CDR1 SGDLS and CDR2 YYNGEE. V lost 4 bases and J 0 bases, leaving 17 bases between the germline ends. CDR3 protein: CASSPGAASASYEQYF. The CDR3 bases are TGTGCCAGCAGCCCGGGCGCGGCTAGCGCCTCCTACGAGCAGTACTTC.

This clone was recorded only once. This rearrangement joins TRBV4-1 to TRBJ2-6; 7 bases are shared with TRBD1. Per germline, CDR1 MGHRA and CDR2 YSYEKL. The CDR3 has 18 amino acids. V shed 1 base, J shed 0 bases, and the junction held 6 bases outside the gene matches. CDR3 in DNA: TGCGCCAGCAGCCAAGGACAGGGCCCAAGCTCTGGGGCCAACGTCCTGACTTTC. It is translated as CASSQGQGPSSGANVLTF.

This clone was detected only a few times. The chain links TRBV28 to TRBJ2-3; 8 bases map to TRBD2. The CDR3 extends over 16 amino acids. Germline V CDR1 and CDR2: MDHEN, SYDVKM. Trimming at V came to 5 bases and at J to 4 bases, leaving 11 bases not matched to a gene. The CDR3 nucleotides read TGTGCCAGCAGTACCCCCTGGGCGGGGGGAGCAGATACGCAGTATTTT. Translation: CASSTPWAGGADTQYF.

This clone was counted a few times. The rearrangement uses TRBV14 and TRBJ2-3, with D uncertain. CDR1 SGHDN and CDR2 FVKESK come from the germline V gene. V dropped 2 bases and J dropped 4 bases, with 10 bases sitting between them. The CDR3 runs to 14 residues. The CDR3 bases are TGTGCCAGCAGCCAAAATCTGCCTCCAGATACGCAGTATTTT. The encoded protein is CASSQNLPPDTQYF.

This chain uses TRBV6-6 with TRBJ1-6; D gene unclear. The CDR3 contains 15 residues. Trimming shortened V by 6 bases and J by 8 bases, and 17 bases separated the two germline ends. In germline, CDR1 is MNHNY, CDR2 SVGAGI (reference sequence). The CDR3 coding sequence is TGTGCCAGCAGGTCGGCAGGAGCCCTGGATTCACCCCTCCACTTT. It translates to CASRSAGALDSPLHF.

This clone was seen more than once but under ten times. The J gene is TRBJ2-3, the V gene TRBV4-3; D might be TRBD1 (6 bases). Trimming removed 3 bases at V and 1 base at J, with 14 bases between. The CDR3 is 16 amino acids. Germline V gene lookup returns CDR1 LGHNA and CDR2 YSLEER. The CDR3 nucleotides are TGCGCCAGCAGCCATCAACAGGGTCGGGGCACAGATACGCAGTATTTT. This encodes CASSHQQGRGTDTQYF.